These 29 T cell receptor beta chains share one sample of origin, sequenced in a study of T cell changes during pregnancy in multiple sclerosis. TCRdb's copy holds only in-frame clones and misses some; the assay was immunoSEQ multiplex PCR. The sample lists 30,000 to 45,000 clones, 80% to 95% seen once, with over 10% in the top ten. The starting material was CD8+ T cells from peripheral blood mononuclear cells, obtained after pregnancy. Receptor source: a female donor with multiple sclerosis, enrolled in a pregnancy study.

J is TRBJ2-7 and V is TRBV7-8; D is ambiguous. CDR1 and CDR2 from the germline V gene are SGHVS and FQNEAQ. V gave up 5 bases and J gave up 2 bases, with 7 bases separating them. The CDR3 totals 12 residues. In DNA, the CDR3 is TGTGCCAGCAGCCTGTACACCTACGAGCAGTACTTC. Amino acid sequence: CASSLYTYEQYF.

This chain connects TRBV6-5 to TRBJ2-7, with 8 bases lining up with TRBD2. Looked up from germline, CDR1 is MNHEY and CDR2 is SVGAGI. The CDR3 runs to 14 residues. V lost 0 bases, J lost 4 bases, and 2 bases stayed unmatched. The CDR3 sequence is CASSYSGGGYEQYF. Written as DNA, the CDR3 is TGTGCCAGCAGTTACTCCGGGGGGGGTTACGAGCAGTACTTC.

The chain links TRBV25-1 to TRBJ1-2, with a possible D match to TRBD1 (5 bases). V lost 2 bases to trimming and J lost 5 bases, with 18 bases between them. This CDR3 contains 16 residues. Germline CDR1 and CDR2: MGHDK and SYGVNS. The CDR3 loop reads CASSEGAPSRRYGYTF. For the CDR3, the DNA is TGTGCCAGCAGTGAAGGGGCTCCGTCCCGAAGGTATGGCTACACCTTC.

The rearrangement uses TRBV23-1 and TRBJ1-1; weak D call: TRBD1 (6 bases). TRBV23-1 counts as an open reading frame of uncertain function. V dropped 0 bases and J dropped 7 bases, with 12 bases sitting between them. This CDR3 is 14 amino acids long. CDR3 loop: CASSQSRTELEAFF. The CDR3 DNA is TGCGCCAGCAGTCAATCGAGGACAGAACTTGAAGCTTTCTTT.

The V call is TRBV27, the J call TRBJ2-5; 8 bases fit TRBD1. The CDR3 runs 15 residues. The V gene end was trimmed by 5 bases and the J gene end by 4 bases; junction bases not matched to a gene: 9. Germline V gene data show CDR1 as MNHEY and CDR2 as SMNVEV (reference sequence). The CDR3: CASSPLTGAGETQYF. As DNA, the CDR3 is TGTGCCAGCAGTCCTCTGACAGGGGCGGGAGAGACCCAGTACTTC.

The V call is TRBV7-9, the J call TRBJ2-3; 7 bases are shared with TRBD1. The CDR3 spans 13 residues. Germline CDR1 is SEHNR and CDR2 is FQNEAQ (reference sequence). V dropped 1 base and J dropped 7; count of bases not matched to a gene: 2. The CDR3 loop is CASSLDRGNTQYF. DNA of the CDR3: TGTGCCAGCAGCTTAGACAGGGGAAATACGCAGTATTTT.

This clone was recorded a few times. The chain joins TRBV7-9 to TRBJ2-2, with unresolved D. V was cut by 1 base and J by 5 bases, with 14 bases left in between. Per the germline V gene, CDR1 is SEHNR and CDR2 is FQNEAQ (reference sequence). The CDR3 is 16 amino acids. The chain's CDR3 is CASSLGAGHSTGELFF. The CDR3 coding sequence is TGTGCCAGCAGCTTAGGGGCAGGTCATTCTACCGGGGAGCTGTTTTTT.

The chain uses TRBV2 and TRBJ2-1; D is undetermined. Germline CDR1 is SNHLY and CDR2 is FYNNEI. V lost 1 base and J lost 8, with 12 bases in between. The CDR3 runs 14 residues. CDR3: CASSEGSASDEQFF. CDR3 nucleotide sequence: TGTGCCAGCAGTGAAGGCAGCGCATCCGATGAGCAGTTCTTC.

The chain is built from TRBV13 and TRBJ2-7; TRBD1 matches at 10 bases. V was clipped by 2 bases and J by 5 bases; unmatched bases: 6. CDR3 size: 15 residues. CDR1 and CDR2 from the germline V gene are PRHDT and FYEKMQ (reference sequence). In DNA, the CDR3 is TGTGCCAGCAGCTTATCGGGACAGGGGATCGACGAGCAGTACTTC. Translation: CASSLSGQGIDEQYF.

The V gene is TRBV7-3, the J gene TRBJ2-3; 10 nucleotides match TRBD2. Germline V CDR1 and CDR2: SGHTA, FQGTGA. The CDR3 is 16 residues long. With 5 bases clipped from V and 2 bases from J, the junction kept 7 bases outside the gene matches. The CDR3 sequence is CASSLQAGGNTDTQYF. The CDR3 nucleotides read TGTGCCAGCAGCCTCCAAGCGGGGGGGAACACAGATACGCAGTATTTT.

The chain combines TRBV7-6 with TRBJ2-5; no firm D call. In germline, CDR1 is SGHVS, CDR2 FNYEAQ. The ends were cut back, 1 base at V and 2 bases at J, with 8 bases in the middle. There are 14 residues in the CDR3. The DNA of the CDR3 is TGTGCCAGCAGCTTAGAGTGGCGGCAAGAGACCCAGTACTTC. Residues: CASSLEWRQETQYF.

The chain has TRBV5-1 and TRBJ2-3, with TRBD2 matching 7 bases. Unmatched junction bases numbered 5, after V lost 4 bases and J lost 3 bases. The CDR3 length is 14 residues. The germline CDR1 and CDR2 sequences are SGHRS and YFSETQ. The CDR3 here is CASSLGEGTDTQYF. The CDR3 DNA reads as TGCGCCAGCAGCCTGGGGGAGGGGACAGATACGCAGTATTTT.

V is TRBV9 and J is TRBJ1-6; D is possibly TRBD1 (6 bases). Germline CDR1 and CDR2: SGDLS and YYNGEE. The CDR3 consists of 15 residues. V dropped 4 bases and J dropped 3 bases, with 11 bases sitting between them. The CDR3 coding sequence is TGTGCCAGCAGCTCCGGACAGCACTATAATTCACCCCTCCACTTT. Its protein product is CASSSGQHYNSPLHF.

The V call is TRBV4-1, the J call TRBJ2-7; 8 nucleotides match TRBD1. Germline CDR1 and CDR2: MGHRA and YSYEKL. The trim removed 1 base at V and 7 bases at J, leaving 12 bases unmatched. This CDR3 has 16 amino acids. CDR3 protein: CASSQAAQGASGEQYF. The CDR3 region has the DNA TGCGCCAGCAGCCAAGCCGCTCAGGGGGCATCAGGAGAGCAGTACTTC.

The CDR3 sequence is CSVVQREMGYEQYF. CDR3 coding DNA: TGCAGCGTTGTTCAACGGGAGATGGGCTACGAGCAGTACTTC. The chain uses TRBV29-1 and TRBJ2-7; D might be TRBD2 (6 bases). The CDR3 length is 14 residues. Deletions cut 4 bases from V and 3 bases from J, with 16 bases between. Per germline, CDR1 SQVTM and CDR2 ANQGSEA.

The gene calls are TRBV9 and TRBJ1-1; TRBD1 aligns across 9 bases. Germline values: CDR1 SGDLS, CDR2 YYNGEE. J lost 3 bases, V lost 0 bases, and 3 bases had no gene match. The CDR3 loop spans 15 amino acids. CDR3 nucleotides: TGTGCCAGCAGCGTAGACAGGGGGCGGGACACTGAAGCTTTCTTT. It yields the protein CASSVDRGRDTEAFF. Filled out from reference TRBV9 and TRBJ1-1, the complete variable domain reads DSGVTQTPKHLITATGQRVTLRCSPRSGDLSVYWYQQSLDQGLQFLIQYYNGEERAKGNILERFSAQQFPDLHSELNLSSLELGDSALYFCASSVDRGRDTEAFFGQGTRLTVV.

CDR3 loop: CASSLALTGTRGEKLFF. The CDR3 nucleotides are TGTGCCAGCAGCTTGGCCCTAACAGGGACGAGGGGGGAAAAACTGTTTTTT. V is TRBV5-6 and J is TRBJ1-4; D is possibly TRBD1 (6 bases). This CDR3 is built from 17 residues. Per the germline V gene, CDR1 is SGHDT and CDR2 is YYEEEE. The ends were cut back, 0 bases at V and 8 bases at J, with 20 bases in the middle.

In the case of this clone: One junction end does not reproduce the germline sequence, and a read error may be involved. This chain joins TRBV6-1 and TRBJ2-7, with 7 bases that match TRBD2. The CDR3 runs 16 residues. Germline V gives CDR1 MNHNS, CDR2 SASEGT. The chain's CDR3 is CAISVKEGGPQYEQYF. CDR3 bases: TGTGCCATCAGTGTTAAGGAGGGAGGGCCCCAATACGAGCAGTACTTC.

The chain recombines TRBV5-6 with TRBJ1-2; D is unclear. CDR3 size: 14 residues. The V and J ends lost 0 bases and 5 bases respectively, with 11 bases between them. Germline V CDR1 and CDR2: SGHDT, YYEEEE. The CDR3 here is CASSLGNGLYGYTF. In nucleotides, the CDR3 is TGTGCCAGCAGCTTGGGGAACGGACTATATGGCTACACCTTC.

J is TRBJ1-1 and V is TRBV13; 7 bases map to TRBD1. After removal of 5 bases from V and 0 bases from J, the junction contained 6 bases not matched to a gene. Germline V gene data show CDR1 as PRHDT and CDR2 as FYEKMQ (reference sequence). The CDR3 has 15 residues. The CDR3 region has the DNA TGTGCCAGCAGCCCTTGGGGACAGATGAACACTGAAGCTTTCTTT. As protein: CASSPWGQMNTEAFF.

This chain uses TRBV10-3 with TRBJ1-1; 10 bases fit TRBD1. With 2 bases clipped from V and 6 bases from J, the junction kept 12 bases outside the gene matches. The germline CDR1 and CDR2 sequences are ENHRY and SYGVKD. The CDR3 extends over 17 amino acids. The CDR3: CAISEGDRGRGSAEAFF. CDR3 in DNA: TGTGCCATCAGTGAGGGAGACAGGGGGCGCGGGTCCGCTGAAGCTTTCTTT.

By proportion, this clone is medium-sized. CDR3 coding DNA: TGTGCCAGCAGTGAAGGACAGGGGGCAGATACGCAGTATTTT. Translating gives CASSEGQGADTQYF. The rearrangement joins TRBV6-1 to TRBJ2-3; 9 bases fit TRBD1. The CDR3 consists of 14 residues. V shed 1 base and J 4 bases; nucleotides not matched to a gene: 0. CDR1 and CDR2 (germline): MNHNS, SASEGT.

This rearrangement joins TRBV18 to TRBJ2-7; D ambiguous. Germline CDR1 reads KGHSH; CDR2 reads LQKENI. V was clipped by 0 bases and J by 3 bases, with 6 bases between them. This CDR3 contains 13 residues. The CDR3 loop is CASSPPSSYEQYF. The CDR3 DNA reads TGTGCCAGCTCACCACCGAGTAGCTACGAGCAGTACTTC. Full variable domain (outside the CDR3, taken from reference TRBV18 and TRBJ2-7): NAGVMQNPRHLVRRRGQEARLRCSPMKGHSHVYWYRQLPEEGLKFMVYLQKENIIDESGMPKERFSAEFPKEGPSILRIQQVVRGDSAAYFCASSPPSSYEQYFGPGTRLTVT.

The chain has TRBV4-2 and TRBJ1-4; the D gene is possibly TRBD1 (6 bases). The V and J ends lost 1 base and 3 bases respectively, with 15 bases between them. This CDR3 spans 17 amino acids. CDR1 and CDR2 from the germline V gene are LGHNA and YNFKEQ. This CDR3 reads CASSQVGGGAANEKLFF. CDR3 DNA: TGTGCCAGCAGCCAAGTCGGAGGGGGGGCAGCTAATGAAAAACTGTTTTTT.

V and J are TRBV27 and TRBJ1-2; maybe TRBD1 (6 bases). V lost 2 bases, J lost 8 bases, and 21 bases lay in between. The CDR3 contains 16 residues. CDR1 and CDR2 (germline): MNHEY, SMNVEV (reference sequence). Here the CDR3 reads CASSLNVRGSPGGYTF. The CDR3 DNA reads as TGTGCCAGCAGTTTAAATGTCAGGGGCTCTCCCGGAGGCTACACCTTC.

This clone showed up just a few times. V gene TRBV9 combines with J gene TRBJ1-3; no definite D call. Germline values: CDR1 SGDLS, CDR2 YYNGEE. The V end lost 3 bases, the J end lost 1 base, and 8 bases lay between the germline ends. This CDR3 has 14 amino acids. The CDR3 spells CASSAAGSGNTIYF. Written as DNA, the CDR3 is TGTGCCAGCAGCGCCGCAGGATCTGGAAACACCATATATTTT.

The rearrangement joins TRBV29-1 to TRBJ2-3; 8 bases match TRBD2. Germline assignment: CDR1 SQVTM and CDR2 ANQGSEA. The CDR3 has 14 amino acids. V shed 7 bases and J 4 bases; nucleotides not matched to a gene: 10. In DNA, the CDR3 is TGCAGCGGGAACCCCGGGAGGGCCGCAGATACGCAGTATTTT. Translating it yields CSGNPGRAADTQYF.

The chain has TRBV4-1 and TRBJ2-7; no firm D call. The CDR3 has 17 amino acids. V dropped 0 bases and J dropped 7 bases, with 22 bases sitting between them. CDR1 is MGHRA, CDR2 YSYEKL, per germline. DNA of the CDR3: TGCGCCAGCAGCCAAGATCTCTGGCAGGCCCGTCCTCAAGAGCAGTACTTC. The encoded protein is CASSQDLWQARPQEQYF.

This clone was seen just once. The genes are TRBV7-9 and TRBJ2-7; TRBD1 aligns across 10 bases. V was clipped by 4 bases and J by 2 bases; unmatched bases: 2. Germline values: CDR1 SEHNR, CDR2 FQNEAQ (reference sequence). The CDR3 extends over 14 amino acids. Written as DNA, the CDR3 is TGTGCCAGCAGCTGGGGGACAGGGGCCTACGAGCAGTACTTC. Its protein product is CASSWGTGAYEQYF.